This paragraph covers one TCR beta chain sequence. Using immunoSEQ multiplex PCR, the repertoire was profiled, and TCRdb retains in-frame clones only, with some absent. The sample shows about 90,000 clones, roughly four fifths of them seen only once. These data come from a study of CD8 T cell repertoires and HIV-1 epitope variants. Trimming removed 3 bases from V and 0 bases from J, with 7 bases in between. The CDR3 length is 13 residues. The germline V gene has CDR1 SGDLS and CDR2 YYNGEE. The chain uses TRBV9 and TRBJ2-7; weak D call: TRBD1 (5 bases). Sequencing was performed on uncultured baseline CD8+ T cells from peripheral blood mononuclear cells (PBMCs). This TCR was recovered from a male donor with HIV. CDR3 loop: CASSEDSSYEQYF. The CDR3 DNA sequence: TGTGCCAGCAGCGAAGACAGCTCCTACGAGCAGTACTTC. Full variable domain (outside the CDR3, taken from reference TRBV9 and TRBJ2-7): DSGVTQTPKHLITATGQRVTLRCSPRSGDLSVYWYQQSLDQGLQFLIQYYNGEERAKGNILERFSAQQFPDLHSELNLSSLELGDSALYFCASSEDSSYEQYFGPGTRLTVT.